Listed below are T cell receptor beta chains from one sample, sequenced in a study of T cells in Graves' hyperthyroidism and ophthalmopathy. TCRdb independently ran MiXCR on the multiplex PCR reads; one entry per CDR3 protein. The data contain 370,000 or so distinct CDR3 sequences, about 13% of them singletons. Sequenced material: blood. The receptor source for this set is a man younger than 40 with Graves' hyperthyroidism that later progressed to Graves' ophthalmopathy. The CDR3 runs from the conserved cysteine through the conserved F or W. A D gene is named only where the DNA matches it firmly. Rows may omit the clone size; those that give it use once, few, many or a size class.

clone_size,d_call,v_call,j_call,cdr3_nt,cdr3_aa
many,.,TRBV6-5,TRBJ1-2,TGTGCCAGCAGTTACTCTAGGGGTCTGGTCTATGGCTACACCTTC,CASSYSRGLVYGYTF
many,.,TRBV12-3/TRBV12-4,TRBJ1-2,TGTGCCAGCAGTGGAGCCAGGAAGTATGGCTACACCTTC,CASSGARKYGYTF
.,.,TRBV19,TRBJ2-7,TGTGCCAGTAGTATTAAGGGGACCGCGGCCTACGAGCAGTACTTC,CASSIKGTAAYEQYF
few,TRBD1,TRBV20-1,TRBJ2-1,TGCAGTGCTAGAGTGGAGGAGGGACAGGGCTCCTACAATGAGCAGTTCTTC,CSARVEEGQGSYNEQFF
many,.,TRBV5-1,TRBJ2-7,TGCGCCAGCAGCCGCGACCTCTCCTACGAGCAGTACTTC,CASSRDLSYEQYF
many,TRBD1,TRBV28,TRBJ1-2,TGTGCCAGCAGGCCCCCAGGACAGGGGGCGGATGGCTACACCTTC,CASRPPGQGADGYTF
.,.,TRBV6-1,TRBJ2-1,TGTGCCAGCGGTCCGGGTCCTACGGACAATGAGCAGTTCTTC,CASGPGPTDNEQFF
few,.,TRBV18,TRBJ2-1,TGTGCCAGCTCACCAGGGCAGGCTAACAATGAGCAGTTCTTC,CASSPGQANNEQFF
.,.,TRBV30,TRBJ1-6,TGTGCCGGACAACTCGGCAACTCCTATAATTCACCCCTCCACTTT,CAGQLGNSYNSPLHF
.,.,TRBV7-7,TRBJ2-1,TGTGCTAGCAGCTTCGACAGGTCTTCCTACAATGAGCAGTTCTTC,CASSFDRSSYNEQFF
many,.,TRBV12-3/TRBV12-4,TRBJ1-1,TGTGCCAGCAGTTTATGGGGTGAAGCTTTCTTT,CASSLWGEAFF
many,TRBD2,TRBV29-1,TRBJ2-7,TGCAGCGTTGCGGCCGCCGAGCGGGGGGGCCTCGACGAGCAGTACTTC,CSVAAAERGGLDEQYF
many,.,TRBV24-1,TRBJ2-7,TGTGCCACCAGTGGGACTGACTCCTACGAGCAGTACTTC,CATSGTDSYEQYF
few,.,TRBV4-2,TRBJ2-2,TGTGCCAGCAGCCAATCCGGAGGGACCGGGGAGCTGTTTTTT,CASSQSGGTGELFF
.,.,TRBV30,TRBJ1-5,TGTGCCTGGAGTCCGGGGGGGGGCCAGCCCCAGCATTTT,CAWSPGGGQPQHF
many,TRBD2,TRBV11-2,TRBJ2-1,TGTGCCAGTCGACTAGCGGGACGAGCGCTCCATGAGCAGTTCTTC,CASRLAGRALHEQFF
many,.,TRBV5-1,TRBJ2-3,TGCGCCAGCAGCTTAAGCCAGAGCACAGATACGCAGTATTTT,CASSLSQSTDTQYF
few,.,TRBV20-1,TRBJ1-3,TGCAGTGCTACAGTCGATGGAAACACCATATATTTT,CSATVDGNTIYF
few,.,TRBV7-8,TRBJ2-2,TGTGCCAGCAGCTTTTCCGGGGGGCACACCGGGGAGCTGTTTTTT,CASSFSGGHTGELFF
many,.,TRBV28,TRBJ1-1,TGTGCCAGCAGTTTCGGGTCCCACACTGAAGCTTTCTTT,CASSFGSHTEAFF
many,.,TRBV28,TRBJ1-3,TGTGCCAGCAACCCCGCGGGGGCGGGAAACACCATATATTTT,CASNPAGAGNTIYF
many,.,TRBV27,TRBJ1-6,TGTGCCAGCAGCCCTGGTTCATGGAATTCACCCCTCCACTTT,CASSPGSWNSPLHF
few,TRBD1,TRBV20-1,TRBJ1-2,TGCAGTGCTACGGAGGGACAGGGCGTCGGTAATGGCTACACCTTC,CSATEGQGVGNGYTF
few,TRBD2,TRBV3-1,TRBJ2-3,TGTGCCAGCAGCCAGGGCGGTAGCGGGGGGCCCCGAAGAGATACGCAGTATTTT,CASSQGGSGGPRRDTQYF
many,.,TRBV7-8,TRBJ2-5,TGTGCCAGCAGCTTGACGACAGGCCAAGAGACCCAGTACTTC,CASSLTTGQETQYF
few,.,TRBV20-1,TRBJ2-1,TGCAGTGCTAGGGGGCTATACAATGAGCAGCTCTTC,CSARGLYNEQLF
few,.,TRBV7-9,TRBJ2-7,TGTGCCAGCAGCTTAGGAGGGGTAGGATACGAGCAGTACTTC,CASSLGGVGYEQYF
.,TRBD1,TRBV11-2,TRBJ1-6,TGTGCCAGCAGTCCATCTGACAGGGACAATTCACCCCTCCACTTT,CASSPSDRDNSPLHF
many,.,TRBV2,TRBJ1-3,TGTGCCAGCAGTGACCGGGGAGTCGATCACGGAAACACCATATATTTT,CASSDRGVDHGNTIYF
few,.,TRBV5-6,TRBJ2-7,TGTGCCAGCAGCCCCGGGACTGACCCCTACGAGCAGTACTTC,CASSPGTDPYEQYF
many,.,TRBV2,TRBJ1-6,TGTGCCAGCAGTGCGATTGGGAACTCCTATAATTCACCCCTCCACTTT,CASSAIGNSYNSPLHF
many,.,TRBV28,TRBJ1-5,TGTGCCAGCAGTTTTCGGAGTCGGAATCAGCCCCAGCATTTT,CASSFRSRNQPQHF
.,.,TRBV4-1,TRBJ2-7,TGCGCCAGCAGCCAAGTGAGACAGGAATACGAGCAGTACTTC,CASSQVRQEYEQYF
.,.,TRBV7-2,TRBJ2-2,TGTGCCAGCAGCATTTCCAGACCCGGGGAGCTGTTTTTT,CASSISRPGELFF
many,.,TRBV12-3/TRBV12-4,TRBJ1-1,TGTGCCAGCAGTTTACCCGGGATCACTGAAGCTTTCTTT,CASSLPGITEAFF